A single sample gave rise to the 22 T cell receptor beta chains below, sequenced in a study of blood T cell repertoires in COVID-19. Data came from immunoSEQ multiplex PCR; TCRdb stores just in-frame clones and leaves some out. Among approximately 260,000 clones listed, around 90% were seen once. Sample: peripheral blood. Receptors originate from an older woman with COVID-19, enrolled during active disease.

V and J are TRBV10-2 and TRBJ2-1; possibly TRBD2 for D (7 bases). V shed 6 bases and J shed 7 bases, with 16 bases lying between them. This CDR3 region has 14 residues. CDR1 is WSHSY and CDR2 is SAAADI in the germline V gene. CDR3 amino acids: CASRIGGPTNEQFF. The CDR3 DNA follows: TGCGCCAGCAGAATCGGGGGGCCTACGAATGAGCAGTTCTTC.

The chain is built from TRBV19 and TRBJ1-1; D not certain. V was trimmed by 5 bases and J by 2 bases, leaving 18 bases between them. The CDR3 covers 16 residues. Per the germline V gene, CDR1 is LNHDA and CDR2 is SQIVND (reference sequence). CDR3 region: CASSSPFRVVNTEAFF. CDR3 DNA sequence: TGTGCCAGTAGTTCCCCATTCCGGGTGGTAAACACTGAAGCTTTCTTT. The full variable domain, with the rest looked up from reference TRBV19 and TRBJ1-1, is DGGITQSPKYLFRKEGQNVTLSCEQNLNHDAMYWYRQDPGQGLRLIYYSQIVNDFQKGDIAEGYSVSREKKESFPLTVTSAQKNPTAFYLCASSSPFRVVNTEAFFGQGTRLTVV.

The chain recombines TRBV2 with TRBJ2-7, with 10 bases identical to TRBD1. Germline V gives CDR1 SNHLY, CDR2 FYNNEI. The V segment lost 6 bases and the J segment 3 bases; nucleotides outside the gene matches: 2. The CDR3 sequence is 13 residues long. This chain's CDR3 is CASRRDRGYEQYF. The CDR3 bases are TGTGCCAGCAGACGGGACAGGGGCTACGAGCAGTACTTC.

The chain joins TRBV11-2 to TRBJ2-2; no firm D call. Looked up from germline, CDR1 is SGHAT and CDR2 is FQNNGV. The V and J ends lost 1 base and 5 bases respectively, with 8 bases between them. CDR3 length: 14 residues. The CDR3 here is CASSLVVGTGELFF. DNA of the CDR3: TGTGCCAGCAGCTTAGTGGTCGGGACCGGGGAGCTGTTTTTT.

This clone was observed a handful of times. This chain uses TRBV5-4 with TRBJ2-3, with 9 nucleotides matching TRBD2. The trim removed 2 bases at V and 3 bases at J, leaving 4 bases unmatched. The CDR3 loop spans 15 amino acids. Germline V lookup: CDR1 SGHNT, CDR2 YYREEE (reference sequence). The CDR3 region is CASSFGLASTDTQYF. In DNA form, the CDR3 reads TGTGCCAGCAGCTTTGGACTAGCGTCGACAGATACGCAGTATTTT.

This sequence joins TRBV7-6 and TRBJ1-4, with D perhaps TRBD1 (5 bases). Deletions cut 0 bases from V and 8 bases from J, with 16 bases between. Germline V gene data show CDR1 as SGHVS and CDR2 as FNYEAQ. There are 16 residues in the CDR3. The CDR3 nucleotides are TGTGCCAGCAGCTTAGCGCCGGGGACTCCTGAGGAAAAACTGTTTTTT. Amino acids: CASSLAPGTPEEKLFF.

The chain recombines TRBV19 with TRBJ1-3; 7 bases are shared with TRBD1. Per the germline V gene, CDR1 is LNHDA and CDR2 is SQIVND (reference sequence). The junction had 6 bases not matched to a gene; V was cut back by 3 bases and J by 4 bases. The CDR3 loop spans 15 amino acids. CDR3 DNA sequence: TGTGCCAGTAGTATCCACGGACAGGAGGGAAACACCATATATTTT. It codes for CASSIHGQEGNTIYF.

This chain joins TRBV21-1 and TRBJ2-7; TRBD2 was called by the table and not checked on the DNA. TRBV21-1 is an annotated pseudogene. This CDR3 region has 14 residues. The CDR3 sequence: CASSKRGTTYEQYF. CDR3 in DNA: TGTGCCAGCAGCAAACGAGGAACGACCTACGAGCAGTACTTC.

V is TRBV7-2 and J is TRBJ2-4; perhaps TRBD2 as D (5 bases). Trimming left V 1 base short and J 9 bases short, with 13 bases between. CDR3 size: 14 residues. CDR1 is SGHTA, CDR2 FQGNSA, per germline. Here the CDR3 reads CASSLEEGLGIQYF. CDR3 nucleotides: TGTGCCAGCAGCTTAGAAGAGGGCTTGGGCATTCAGTACTTC. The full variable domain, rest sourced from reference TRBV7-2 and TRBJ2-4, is GAGVSQSPSNKVTEKGKDVELRCDPISGHTALYWYRQSLGQGLEFLIYFQGNSAPDKSGLPSDRFSAERTGGSVSTLTIQRTQQEDSAVYLCASSLEEGLGIQYFGAGTRLSVL.

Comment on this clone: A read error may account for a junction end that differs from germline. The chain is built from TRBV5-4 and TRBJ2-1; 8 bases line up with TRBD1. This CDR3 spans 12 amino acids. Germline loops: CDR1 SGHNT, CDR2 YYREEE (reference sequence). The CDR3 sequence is CASSTTGVTGVF. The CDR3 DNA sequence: TGTGCCAGCAGCACGACAGGGGTGACTGGGGTCTTC.

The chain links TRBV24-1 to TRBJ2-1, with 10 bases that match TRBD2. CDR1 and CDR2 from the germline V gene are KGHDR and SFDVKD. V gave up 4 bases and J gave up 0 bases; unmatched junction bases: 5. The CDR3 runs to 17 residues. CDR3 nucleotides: TGTGCCACCAGTGACCGGACTAGCGGCAGCTCCTACAATGAGCAGTTCTTC. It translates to CATSDRTSGSSYNEQFF.

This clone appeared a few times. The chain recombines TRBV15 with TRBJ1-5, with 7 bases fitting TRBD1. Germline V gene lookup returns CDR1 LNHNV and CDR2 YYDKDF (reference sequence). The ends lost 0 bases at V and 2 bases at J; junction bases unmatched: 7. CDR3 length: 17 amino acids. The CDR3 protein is CATSRDGGGRGNQPQHF. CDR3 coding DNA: TGTGCCACCAGCAGAGATGGAGGGGGCCGGGGCAATCAGCCCCAGCATTTT.

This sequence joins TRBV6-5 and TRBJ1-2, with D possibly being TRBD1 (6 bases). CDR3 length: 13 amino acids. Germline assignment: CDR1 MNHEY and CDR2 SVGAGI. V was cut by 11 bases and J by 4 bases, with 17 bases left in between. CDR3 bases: TGTGCCGTTACATCCGGGACATTCTATGGCTACACCTTC. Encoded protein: CAVTSGTFYGYTF.

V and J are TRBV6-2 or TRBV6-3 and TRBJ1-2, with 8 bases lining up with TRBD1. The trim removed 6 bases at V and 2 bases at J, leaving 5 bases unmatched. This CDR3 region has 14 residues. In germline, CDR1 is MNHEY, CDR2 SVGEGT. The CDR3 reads CASSSGTGNYGYTF. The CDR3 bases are TGTGCCAGCAGCTCCGGGACAGGAAACTATGGCTACACCTTC.

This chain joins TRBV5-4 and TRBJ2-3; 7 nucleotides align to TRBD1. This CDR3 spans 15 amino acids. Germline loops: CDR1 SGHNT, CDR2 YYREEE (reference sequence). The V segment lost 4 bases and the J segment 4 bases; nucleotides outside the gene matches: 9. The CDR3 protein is CASSQRQGRADTQYF. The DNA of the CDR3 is TGTGCCAGCAGCCAGAGACAGGGTAGGGCAGATACGCAGTATTTT.

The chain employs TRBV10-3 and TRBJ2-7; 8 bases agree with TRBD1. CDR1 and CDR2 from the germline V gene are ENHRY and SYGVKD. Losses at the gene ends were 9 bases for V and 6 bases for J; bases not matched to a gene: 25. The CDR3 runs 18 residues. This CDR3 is CAIGLRTGQDRALFEQYF. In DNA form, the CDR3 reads TGTGCCATTGGCCTGCGGACAGGGCAGGACAGGGCCCTGTTCGAGCAGTACTTC.

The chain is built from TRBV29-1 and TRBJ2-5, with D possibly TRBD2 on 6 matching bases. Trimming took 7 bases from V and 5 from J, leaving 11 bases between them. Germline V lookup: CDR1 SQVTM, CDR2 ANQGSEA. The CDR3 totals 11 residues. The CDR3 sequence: CSAYRGETQYF. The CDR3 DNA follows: TGCAGCGCCTATCGGGGGGAGACCCAGTACTTC.

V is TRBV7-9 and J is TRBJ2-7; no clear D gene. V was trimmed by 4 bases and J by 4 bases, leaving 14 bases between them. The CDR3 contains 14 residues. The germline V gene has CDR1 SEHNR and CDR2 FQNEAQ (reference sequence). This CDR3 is CASSSLLALYEQYF. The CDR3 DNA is TGTGCCAGCAGCTCCCTGCTGGCTCTGTACGAGCAGTACTTC.

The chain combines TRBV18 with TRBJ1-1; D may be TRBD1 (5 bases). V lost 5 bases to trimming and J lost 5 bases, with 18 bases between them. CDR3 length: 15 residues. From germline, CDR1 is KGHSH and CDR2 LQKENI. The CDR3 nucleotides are TGTGCCAGCTCAGACCGCAGGGCGGGAAAGACTGAAGCTTTCTTT. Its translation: CASSDRRAGKTEAFF.

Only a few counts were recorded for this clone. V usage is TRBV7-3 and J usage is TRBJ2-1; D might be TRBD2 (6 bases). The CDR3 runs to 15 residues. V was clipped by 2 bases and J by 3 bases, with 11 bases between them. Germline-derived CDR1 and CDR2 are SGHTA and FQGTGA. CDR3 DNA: TGTGCCAGCAGCTTATTTGCGGGGAGCTACAATGAGCAGTTCTTC. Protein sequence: CASSLFAGSYNEQFF. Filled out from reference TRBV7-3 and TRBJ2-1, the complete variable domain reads GAGVSQTPSNKVTEKGKYVELRCDPISGHTALYWYRQSLGQGPEFLIYFQGTGAADDSGLPNDRFFAVRPEGSVSTLKIQRTERGDSAVYLCASSLFAGSYNEQFFGPGTRLTVL.

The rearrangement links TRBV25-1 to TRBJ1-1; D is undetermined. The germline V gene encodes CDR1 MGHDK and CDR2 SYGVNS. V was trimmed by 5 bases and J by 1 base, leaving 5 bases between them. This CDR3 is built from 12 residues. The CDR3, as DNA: TGTGCCAGCAGTCCGAGGAACACTGAAGCTTTCTTT. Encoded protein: CASSPRNTEAFF.

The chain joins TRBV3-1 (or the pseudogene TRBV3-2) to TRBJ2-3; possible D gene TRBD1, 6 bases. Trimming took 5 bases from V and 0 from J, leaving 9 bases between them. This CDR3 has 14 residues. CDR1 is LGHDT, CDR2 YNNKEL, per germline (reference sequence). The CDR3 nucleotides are TGTGCCAGCAGCGAGACAGGTAGCACAGATACGCAGTATTTT. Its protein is CASSETGSTDTQYF.